This T cell receptor (beta chain) was identified during a study of radiotherapy plus CTLA-4 blockade in lung cancer. Study-wide context: Objective responses were documented in 15% to 20% of patients, with disease control in about 31%. Study observations and caveats: In blood, after radiotherapy plus ipilimumab, tumor-derived TCR clones expanded.

The repertoire was sequenced with immunoSEQ multiplex PCR; TCRdb's copy has only in-frame clones and lacks some. The sample gives roughly 78,000 clones, roughly 75% of which show up once; more than 7% is in the top ten. This clone was picked up a small number of times. What it recognizes is unknown. The study gave focal radiation plus ipilimumab CTLA-4 blockade to patients with chemo-refractory metastatic non-small-cell lung cancer. Germline CDR1 is SQVTM and CDR2 is ANQGSEA. Trimming shortened V by 2 bases and J by 4 bases, and 13 bases separated the two germline ends. The CDR3 is 14 amino acids. The sequence derives from a human donor with non-small cell lung cancer who had a complete response to radiotherapy plus ipilimumab. Here the sequenced sample was peripheral blood, taken from a patient treated with radiotherapy plus ipilimumab. The rearrangement joins TRBV29-1 to TRBJ2-3; D is perhaps TRBD1 (5 bases). In DNA, the CDR3 is TGCAGCGTTGAACCGCCAGGGAAATCAGATACGCAGTATTTT. Its protein product is CSVEPPGKSDTQYF.